One T cell receptor (beta chain) is described in this entry. Its antigen remains unknown. This sample was included in a study of spatial heterogeneity in lung cancer. Study-wide results and caveats: Counts of expanded alpha and beta TCRs within tumors tracked the tumor nonsynonymous mutation count. Of tumor T cells, an estimated coverage of about 6.4% was reached for alpha chains and 13% for beta chains.

Time point described: sample taken at primary tumor resection. Tumor, nontumor lung or frozen PBMC supplied whole RNA, sequenced without sorting. J lost 3 bases, V lost 10 bases, and 4 bases had no gene match. The CDR3 sequence is 15 residues long. Germline loops: CDR1 MNHEY, CDR2 SVGEGT. TCRdb passed the 5' RACE reads through MiXCR, listing each CDR3 protein once. This table holds around 8,700 distinct CDR3 sequences, less than 6.5% found once. The receptor comes from a female donor with early-stage non-small cell lung cancer. V and J are TRBV6-2 or TRBV6-3 and TRBJ2-1, with 15 bases identical to TRBD2. The sequencing used lung tumor tissue, collected at surgery. The CDR3 loop reads CATGLAGGNYNEQFF. As DNA, the CDR3 is TGTGCCACGGGACTAGCGGGAGGCAACTACAATGAGCAGTTCTTC.